The clone carrying this T cell receptor (beta chain) was found a few times. In the original processing: Amplification with reference gene primers provided the estimates of nucleated cell counts. The assay was immunoSEQ multiplex PCR, and TCRdb's table has in-frame clones only and misses some. The DNA gave D and trimming, while V, J and clone size come from that table. This repertoire shows some 18,000 clones, about 90% found once; its top ten account for over 8.5%. The data are from a study of blood T cell repertoires in COVID-19. Trimming removed 2 bases from V and 8 bases from J, with 16 bases in between. CDR3 length: 15 residues. Germline assignment: CDR1 LNHDA and CDR2 SQIVND (reference sequence).

Sequences were obtained from peripheral blood. The receptor was isolated from a human donor in a cohort sampled during active COVID-19. This chain connects TRBV19 to TRBJ1-5; no firm D call. The CDR3 reads CASSIIVGSWEPQHF. The DNA of the CDR3 is TGTGCCAGTAGTATAATTGTGGGCTCTTGGGAGCCCCAGCATTTT.